A few counts support the clone carrying this T cell receptor beta chain. Antigen: not known. This CDR3 contains 15 residues. The trim removed 1 base at V and 2 bases at J, leaving 3 bases unmatched. CDR1 is SGHNT and CDR2 is YYREEE in the germline V gene (reference sequence). This sample is part of a study of beta chain features in type 1 diabetes. cDNA synthesis used the whole RNA isolate, giving expressed TCRB sequences. Sequencing was performed with immunoSEQ multiplex PCR; in TCRdb, only in-frame clones are kept and a portion is missing. The profile shows hundreds of thousands of clones, under 15% of them singletons. Study observations and caveats: Type 1 diabetes patients showed a moderate but significant shortening of TCRB CDR3s in all four CD4+ subsets.

The sample comprised naive CD4+ T cells from blood. The sequence came from a man in his late teens or twenties with type 1 diabetes. The rearrangement joins TRBV5-4 to TRBJ2-1; 7 bases agree with TRBD1. DNA of the CDR3: TGTGCCAGCAGCTTGTGGGGACAGCCCTACAATGAGCAGTTCTTC. Translating it yields CASSLWGQPYNEQFF. Supplemented by reference TRBV5-4 and TRBJ2-1, the full variable domain reads ETGVTQSPTHLIKTRGQQVTLRCSSQSGHNTVSWYQQALGQGPQFIFQYYREEENGRGNFPPRFSGLQFPNYSSELNVNALELDDSALYLCASSLWGQPYNEQFFGPGTRLTVL.